The rows below give T cell receptor beta chains drawn from one sample of a study of blood T cell repertoires in COVID-19. Libraries were prepared by immunoSEQ multiplex PCR; TCRdb keeps only in-frame clonotypes and omits some of them. Of about 160,000 clones listed, approximately 85% were seen once; the top ten hold approximately 6.9%. The specimen was peripheral blood. The source of these receptors is a man older than 75 with COVID-19, enrolled during active disease. Both conserved end residues are part of each CDR3. The D gene is left open where the match is weak. Clone size is given for some rows only: seen once, a few or many times, or a class if the clone is expanded.

clone_size j_call d_call v_call cdr3_nt cdr3_aa
- TRBJ2-7 - TRBV6-2/TRBV6-3 TGTGCCAGCACCCCCCGGATCAAGGGGAAGGACGAGCAGTACTTC CASTPRIKGKDEQYF
- TRBJ1-5 TRBD1 TRBV28 TGTGCCAGCAGTTCCCCCTTTTCTACAGGGGGCCTGAGCAATCAGCCCCAGCATTTT CASSSPFSTGGLSNQPQHF
- TRBJ2-7 TRBD1 TRBV4-2 TGTGCCAGCAGCCAGCTTGGACAGGGAGTCGACGAGCAGTACTTC CASSQLGQGVDEQYF
- TRBJ2-5 TRBD1 TRBV28 TGTGCCAGCAGTGATTCGACAGGGGGCTTGGAGACCCAGTACTTC CASSDSTGGLETQYF
- TRBJ1-1 TRBD1 TRBV5-4 TGTGCCAGCAGCTTGCCAACAGGGGGTGGTAGGTTTGAGAAAGCTTTCTTT CASSLPTGGGRFEKAFF
- TRBJ1-5 - TRBV7-8 TGTGCCAGCAGCTCTTCGGGGAGTATGGGCAATCAGCCCCAGCATTTT CASSSSGSMGNQPQHF
- TRBJ2-6 - TRBV28 TGTGCCAGCAGTCAACACTCTGGGGCCAACGTCCTGACTTTC CASSQHSGANVLTF
once TRBJ1-5 TRBD1 TRBV2 TGTGCCAGCAGTGGGACCGGGACAGGCAATCAGCCCCAGCATTTT CASSGTGTGNQPQHF
- TRBJ1-2 TRBD1 TRBV5-1 TGCGCCAGCAGCGGCCGGGACAGGGATCCGGGTGGCTACACCTTC CASSGRDRDPGGYTF
- TRBJ1-4 - TRBV9 TGTGCCAGCAGCGTAGGGGGGCGCAATGAAAAACTGTTTTTT CASSVGGRNEKLFF
- TRBJ1-5 - TRBV7-8 TGTGCCAGCAGCAGCAGGACAGCTTATAGCAATCAGCCCCAGCATTTT CASSSRTAYSNQPQHF
once TRBJ1-2 - TRBV29-1 TGCAGCGTTAAACCACAGGACCCATATGGCTACACCTTC CSVKPQDPYGYTF
- TRBJ2-1 - TRBV6-5 TGTGCCAGTTTATCAGGGGTCATCAGTTCCGGTGAGCAGTTCTTC CASLSGVISSGEQFF
- TRBJ2-3 TRBD2 TRBV4-2 TGTGCCAGCAGCCTCCTGCCCGTTAGCGGGCTCGCCCGTCCAGATACGCAGTATTTT CASSLLPVSGLARPDTQYF
- TRBJ1-5 TRBD1 TRBV12-5 TGTGCTAGTGGGGCCGGGACAGCTTATAGCAATCAGCCCCAGCATTTT CASGAGTAYSNQPQHF
- TRBJ2-1 - TRBV3-1/TRBV3-2 TGTGCCAGCAGCCAGAATCGCTACCAGGGGAAGAGGTACAATGAGCAGTTCTTC CASSQNRYQGKRYNEQFF
- TRBJ2-7 TRBD2 TRBV3-1/TRBV3-2 TGTGCCAGCAGCCAAGATGGAGCGGGGGGCGAGCAGTACTTC CASSQDGAGGEQYF
- TRBJ2-3 TRBD2 TRBV25-1 TGTGCCAGCAGTGACTTCTTAGCGGGGTGGGATACGCAGTATTTT CASSDFLAGWDTQYF
- TRBJ2-3 TRBD2 TRBV7-9 TGTGCCAGCAGCTTAGAGCGGGGGGGCAACACAGATACGCAGTATTTT CASSLERGGNTDTQYF
- TRBJ2-1 TRBD2 TRBV24-1 TGTGCCACCAGTGATTCTAGCGGGGGGTTCTACAATGAGCAGTTCTTC CATSDSSGGFYNEQFF
- TRBJ1-5 - TRBV7-3 TGTGCCAGCAGCTCTTCTAGCAATCAGCCCCAGCATTTT CASSSSSNQPQHF
- TRBJ1-1 TRBD1 TRBV11-2 TGTGCCAGCAGTGCGACAGGGGGAGGGAACACTGAAGCTTTCTTT CASSATGGGNTEAFF
- TRBJ1-1 - TRBV6-5 TGTGCCAGCAGTTACTCGAGGGTCAGCACTGAAGCTTTCTTT CASSYSRVSTEAFF